These 16 T cell receptor beta chains originate from one sample sequenced in a study of blood T cell repertoires in COVID-19. Using immunoSEQ multiplex PCR, the repertoire was profiled, and TCRdb retains in-frame clones only, with some absent. Of approximately 68,000 clones in the sample, around 82% were seen once. What was sequenced was peripheral blood. All receptors derive from a man older than 75 with active COVID-19.

The rearrangement links TRBV28 to TRBJ2-7, with D possibly TRBD2 on 5 matching bases. The germline V and J ends were trimmed by 2 bases and 4 bases, with 6 bases remaining between them. Germline V gives CDR1 MDHEN, CDR2 SYDVKM. The CDR3 totals 12 residues. CDR3 in DNA: TGTGCCAGCAGTTTAAGGGAGTACGAGCAGTACTTC. Its translation is CASSLREYEQYF.

The CDR3 DNA follows: TGTGCCAGCAGTTGGCAAGGCAATCAGCCCCAGCATTTT. Protein: CASSWQGNQPQHF. This sequence joins TRBV27 and TRBJ1-5; no reliable D call. This CDR3 is built from 13 residues. V lost 4 bases and J lost 2, with 6 bases in between. The germline V gene encodes CDR1 MNHEY and CDR2 SMNVEV (reference sequence).

The chain joins TRBV5-6 to TRBJ1-1; D may be TRBD1 (6 bases). The V end lost 0 bases, the J end lost 5 bases, and 14 bases lay between the germline ends. The CDR3 loop spans 15 amino acids. The germline V gene encodes CDR1 SGHDT and CDR2 YYEEEE. The CDR3 nucleotides read TGTGCCAGCAGCTTGGCCGGGACACCTCTAACTGAAGCTTTCTTT. Its translation: CASSLAGTPLTEAFF.

This chain joins TRBV5-1 and TRBJ1-2; unclear D gene. Germline lookup yields CDR1 SGHRS and CDR2 YFSETQ. The CDR3 runs 13 residues. Trimming shortened V by 1 base and J by 6 bases, and 10 bases separated the two germline ends. The CDR3 DNA reads TGCGCCAGCAGCTTGTTGACCCGGGATGGCTACACCTTC. Translated, it gives CASSLLTRDGYTF.

The chain is built from TRBV15 and TRBJ2-7; no clear D. Germline-derived CDR1 and CDR2 are LNHNV and YYDKDF (reference sequence). The CDR3 has 13 amino acids. Between the trimmed V and J ends, which lost 5 bases and 6 bases, there was a span of 14 bases. The CDR3 spells CATSHQRYGEQYF. DNA of the CDR3: TGTGCCACCAGCCATCAACGGTACGGCGAGCAGTACTTC.

V and J are TRBV2 and TRBJ1-1; D not certain. This CDR3 is 13 amino acids long. Deletions cut 6 bases from V and 2 bases from J, with 10 bases between. CDR1 and CDR2 from the germline V gene are SNHLY and FYNNEI. Here the CDR3 DNA reads TGTGCCAGCAGGCCAGCGGCTAACACTGAAGCTTTCTTT. Translating it yields CASRPAANTEAFF.

The chain combines TRBV28 with TRBJ1-5, with a possible D match to TRBD1 (5 bases). Germline V gene sequence: CDR1 MDHEN, CDR2 SYDVKM. This CDR3 is 14 amino acids long. V was clipped by 3 bases and J by 1 base, with 7 bases between them. CDR3 loop: CASSLAGSNQPQHF. In nucleotides, the CDR3 is TGTGCCAGCAGTTTGGCAGGGAGCAATCAGCCCCAGCATTTT. Using reference TRBV28 and TRBJ1-5 for the parts outside the CDR3, the full variable domain is DVKVTQSSRYLVKRTGEKVFLECVQDMDHENMFWYRQDPGLGLRLIYFSYDVKMKEKGDIPEGYSVSREKKERFSLILESASTNQTSMYLCASSLAGSNQPQHFGDGTRLSIL.

The V gene is TRBV18, the J gene TRBJ2-1; TRBD2 matches 11 bases. The CDR3 runs to 15 residues. V trimming: 3 bases; J trimming: 9 bases; junction bases outside the gene matches: 7. Per the germline V gene, CDR1 is KGHSH and CDR2 is LQKENI. CDR3 loop: CASSPGTSGGGEQFF. The CDR3 nucleotides read TGTGCCAGCTCACCCGGGACTAGCGGAGGGGGTGAGCAGTTCTTC.

Only a few counts were recorded for this clone. Distinct nucleotide sequences in the sample also encode this CDR3. The chain couples TRBV11-2 to TRBJ2-7, with 9 bases lining up with TRBD1. The CDR3 is 15 amino acids. Germline V lookup: CDR1 SGHAT, CDR2 FQNNGV. J gave up 2 bases and V 4 bases, and 6 bases lay outside the gene matches. In nucleotides, the CDR3 is TGTGCCAGCAGCTCCGGGACAGGGAGGACCTACGAGCAGTACTTC. Amino acids: CASSSGTGRTYEQYF.

The chain couples TRBV28 to TRBJ2-2, with D tentatively TRBD2 (6 bases). CDR1 MDHEN and CDR2 SYDVKM come from the germline V gene. V was shortened by 6 bases and J by 1 base, with 9 bases between the two germline ends. This CDR3 has 14 amino acids. As DNA, the CDR3 is TGTGCCAGCAGGAAGGGACTGAACACCGGGGAGCTGTTTTTT. Its protein product is CASRKGLNTGELFF.

The rearrangement links TRBV7-2 to TRBJ2-7, with a possible D match to TRBD1 (5 bases). The CDR3 loop spans 11 amino acids. Trimming took off 7 bases at V and 6 bases at J, with 10 bases between the two ends. Germline values: CDR1 SGHTA, CDR2 FQGNSA. This CDR3 reads CASMQGFEQYF. DNA of the CDR3: TGTGCCAGCATGCAGGGATTCGAGCAGTACTTC.

On this clone itself: A read error may produce the germline difference seen at one junction end. The J gene is TRBJ2-1, the V gene TRBV9; 9 nucleotides line up with TRBD2. CDR1 and CDR2 from the germline V gene are SGDLS and YYNGEE. CDR3 length: 15 residues. The CDR3 loop reads CASTVAGAGYNEQFF. The CDR3 DNA reads TGTGCCAGCACCGTAGCGGGAGCGGGTTACAATGAGCAGTTCTTC.

The chain carries TRBV2 and TRBJ1-1; perhaps TRBD1 as D (6 bases). Germline CDR1 reads SNHLY; CDR2 reads FYNNEI. Trimming took 5 bases from V and 0 from J, leaving 13 bases between them. The CDR3 is 15 residues long. CDR3 in DNA: TGTGCCAGCAGTCCAATAACAGGGCTGAACACTGAAGCTTTCTTT. It encodes CASSPITGLNTEAFF.

CDR3 DNA: TGTGCCAGCAGCTTATCGGGGGGGGCGCAAGGCTACACCTTC. Amino acid sequence: CASSLSGGAQGYTF. The V gene is TRBV7-2, the J gene TRBJ1-2; the D gene is possibly TRBD1 (6 bases). The V gene's germline CDR1 is SGHTA and CDR2 FQGNSA. The CDR3 length is 14 residues. Trimming removed 2 bases from V and 8 bases from J, with 15 bases in between.

The chain is built from TRBV18 and TRBJ2-4; TRBD1 matches at 8 bases. The V gene end was trimmed by 3 bases and the J gene end by 0 bases; junction bases not matched to a gene: 4. Germline values: CDR1 KGHSH, CDR2 LQKENI. The CDR3 totals 16 residues. Here the CDR3 reads CASSPRDRLAKNIQYF. The CDR3 DNA sequence: TGTGCCAGCTCACCCCGGGACAGGTTAGCCAAAAACATTCAGTACTTC.

The chain is built from TRBV6-2 or TRBV6-3 and TRBJ1-1; TRBD1 matches 7 bases. The CDR3 runs 17 residues. Germline V gene lookup returns CDR1 MNHEY and CDR2 SVGEGT. J lost 1 base, V lost 2 bases, and 10 bases had no gene match. This chain's CDR3 is CASSYQQGQPANTEAFF. CDR3 sequence (DNA): TGTGCCAGCAGTTACCAACAGGGACAGCCAGCGAACACTGAAGCTTTCTTT.